These T cell receptor beta chains were read from a single sample in a study of regulatory T cells in long-lasting Graves disease. TCRdb reprocessed the multiplex PCR reads via MiXCR and lists one record per CDR3 protein. This sample has 400,000 to 500,000 distinct CDR3 sequences; about 15% occur once, and the top ten carry roughly 15%. The data were also submitted as part of a second study, on T cells in Graves' hyperthyroidism and ophthalmopathy.

The sample in question was peripheral blood mononuclear cells (PBMCs), obtained at new diagnosis, from a patient treated with antithyroid drugs. The source is a woman aged 50 to 65 with Graves disease. Both conserved end residues are part of each CDR3. Fields, in order: J gene, V gene, D gene, clone size, CDR3 protein, CDR3 DNA. The D gene is left open where the match is weak. Not every row has a clone size; where given, it reads once, few, many or a size class.

>TRBJ2-7|TRBV20-1|TRBD1|few
CSAMRQGVLYF
TGCAGTGCTATGAGACAGGGGGTTTTGTACTTC
>TRBJ2-5|TRBV6-1|.|many
CASSEYSGATRETQYF
TGTGCCAGCAGTGAATACTCGGGGGCAACGCGAGAGACCCAGTACTTC
>TRBJ2-7|TRBV6-2/TRBV6-3|TRBD2|many
CASSYAASGGRYEQYF
TGTGCCAGCAGTTACGCGGCTAGCGGAGGGAGATACGAGCAGTACTTC
>TRBJ1-2|TRBV12-3/TRBV12-4|.|many
CASSLKPRTYGYTF
TGTGCCAGCAGTCTGAAACCGCGAACTTATGGCTACACCTTC
>TRBJ2-2|TRBV2|.|many
CASSYMQGPANTGELFF
TGTGCCAGCAGTTACATGCAGGGTCCCGCGAACACCGGGGAGCTGTTTTTT
>TRBJ1-2|TRBV12-3/TRBV12-4|.|.
CASSAHGNYGYTF
TGTGCCAGCAGTGCCCACGGGAACTATGGCTACACCTTC
>TRBJ1-1|TRBV27|.|many
CASSLRGGNTEAFF
TGTGCCAGCAGCTTGAGGGGGGGGAACACTGAAGCTTTCTTT
>TRBJ2-6|TRBV3-1|.|few
CASSQGAAGANVLTF
TGTGCCAGCAGCCAAGGAGCGGCCGGGGCCAACGTCCTGACTTTC
>TRBJ1-5|TRBV7-2|TRBD1|many
CASSLAGTGNQPQHF
TGTGCCAGCAGCTTAGCCGGGACAGGGAATCAGCCCCAGCATTTT
>TRBJ2-7|TRBV12-3/TRBV12-4|.|many
CASSARDYEQYF
TGTGCCAGCAGTGCCCGGGACTACGAGCAGTACTTC
>TRBJ2-7|TRBV6-2/TRBV6-3|TRBD2|many
CASSYPSRQGAGGDPSEQYF
TGTGCCAGCAGTTACCCTTCCCGACAAGGAGCGGGAGGCGATCCAAGCGAGCAGTACTTC
>TRBJ2-2|TRBV28|.|many
CASSPGVEGNTGELFF
TGTGCCAGCAGCCCAGGGGTGGAGGGGAACACCGGGGAGCTGTTTTTT
>TRBJ1-2|TRBV9|.|once
CASSVPGGYTF
TGTGCCAGCAGCGTACCGGGGGGCTACACCTTC
>TRBJ1-5|TRBV28|.|.
CASTGWFENQPQHF
TGTGCCAGCACCGGATGGTTTGAGAATCAGCCCCAGCATTTT
>TRBJ2-5|TRBV24-1|TRBD2|many
CATSDPRGGRETQYF
TGTGCCACCAGTGACCCCCGCGGGGGGCGGGAGACCCAGTACTTC
>TRBJ2-4|TRBV3-1|TRBD2|many
CASSQGTSGRGLNIQYF
TGTGCCAGCAGCCAAGGGACTAGCGGGAGGGGCTTGAACATTCAGTACTTC
>TRBJ2-7|TRBV6-1|.|many
CASSDRLITYEQYF
TGTGCCAGCAGTGATCGACTAATTACCTACGAGCAGTACTTC
>TRBJ2-3|TRBV11-2|.|many
CASSSGLNLQWYF
TGTGCCAGCAGCTCAGGACTAAACTTACAGTGGTATTTT
>TRBJ1-2|TRBV30|TRBD1|few
CAWRTGGAYGYTF
TGTGCCTGGCGCACAGGGGGCGCTTATGGCTACACCTTC
>TRBJ2-7|TRBV28|TRBD2|many
CASWGGRVTNEQYF
TGTGCCAGTTGGGGGGGGAGGGTTACAAACGAGCAGTACTTC
>TRBJ2-3|TRBV11-2|.|many
CASSSTWSTDTQYF
TGTGCCAGCAGTTCAACGTGGAGCACAGATACGCAGTATTTT
>TRBJ2-3|TRBV28|TRBD2|many
CASTLTSGSTDTQYF
TGTGCCAGCACCTTGACTAGCGGGAGCACAGATACGCAGTATTTT
>TRBJ2-7|TRBV18|TRBD2|few
CASSPRGRLAGDYEQYF
TGTGCCAGCTCACCAAGGGGCAGACTAGCGGGAGATTACGAGCAGTACTTC
>TRBJ2-7|TRBV29-1|.|many
CSAKNSDSYEQYF
TGCAGCGCCAAGAATTCCGACTCCTACGAGCAGTACTTC
>TRBJ1-1|TRBV5-1|.|many
CASSLRPRGNTEAFF
TGCGCCAGCAGCTTGCGCCCTAGGGGGAACACTGAAGCTTTCTTT
>TRBJ1-6|TRBV6-5|TRBD1|.
CASSYSRMTGANSPLHF
TGTGCCAGCAGTTACTCGAGGATGACAGGGGCGAACTCACCCCTCCACTTT
>TRBJ2-2|TRBV3-1|.|many
CASSQVNAGTGELFF
TGTGCCAGCAGCCAAGTCAATGCAGGGACCGGGGAGCTGTTTTTT
>TRBJ2-1|TRBV12-3/TRBV12-4|TRBD2|many
CASSLGRGSGRLYNEQFF
TGTGCCAGCAGTTTAGGGCGGGGTAGCGGGAGGCTTTACAATGAGCAGTTCTTC
>TRBJ2-2|TRBV5-1|.|.
CASSRDGELFF
TGCGCCAGCAGTAGGGACGGGGAGCTGTTTTTT
>TRBJ2-7|TRBV12-5|.|many
CASGSPLRVAVTYEQYF
TGTGCTAGTGGTTCCCCCCTGAGGGTAGCGGTGACATACGAGCAGTACTTC
>TRBJ2-7|TRBV7-9|.|.
CASSLPLTPKAYEQYF
TGTGCCAGCAGCTTACCGCTGACACCAAAAGCCTACGAGCAGTACTTC
>TRBJ1-2|TRBV12-3/TRBV12-4|TRBD1|.
CASRLPGQGSLAETF
TGTGCCAGCAGACTGCCGGGACAGGGTAGTCTTGCGGAAACCTTC
>TRBJ2-7|TRBV6-1|TRBD1|.
CASTAGQGASYEQYF
TGTGCCAGCACCGCCGGACAGGGGGCCTCCTACGAGCAGTACTTC
>TRBJ2-1|TRBV19|TRBD2|many
CASSSPREGLADYNEQFF
TGTGCCAGTAGTTCTCCACGAGAGGGACTAGCGGACTACAATGAGCAGTTCTTC
>TRBJ2-3|TRBV5-1|.|.
CATGTQNTDTQYF
TGCGCCACCGGGACTCAAAACACAGATACGCAGTATTTT
>TRBJ2-1|TRBV12-5|.|.
CASAQGSTSLAEQFF
TGTGCTAGTGCCCAGGGCTCGACTAGTCTGGCTGAGCAGTTCTTC
>TRBJ2-2|TRBV28|TRBD2|many
CASSLWPTSGIIGELFF
TGTGCCAGCAGTTTATGGCCGACTAGCGGGATTATCGGGGAGCTGTTTTTT
>TRBJ2-5|TRBV7-8|.|many
CASSLDLNPFETQYF
TGTGCCAGCAGCTTAGATCTGAATCCTTTCGAGACCCAGTACTTC
>TRBJ2-7|TRBV2|.|many
CASSDWAVQYF
TGTGCCAGCAGTGACTGGGCAGTGCAGTACTTC
>TRBJ2-1|TRBV6-2/TRBV6-3|.|many
CASSEWMRDPHTTGEQFF
TGTGCCAGCAGTGAATGGATGCGGGATCCCCATACGACTGGTGAGCAGTTCTTC
>TRBJ2-3|TRBV3-1|.|few
CASSQESPDTQYF
TGTGCCAGCAGCCAAGAAAGTCCAGATACGCAGTATTTT
>TRBJ2-1|TRBV19|.|many
CASSIVWPSRPREQFF
TGTGCCAGTAGTATAGTCTGGCCCTCTAGGCCTCGTGAGCAGTTCTTC
>TRBJ2-1|TRBV10-2|.|.
CASSGQADSREQFF
TGCGCCAGCAGTGGACAGGCCGATTCACGTGAGCAGTTCTTC
>TRBJ2-1|TRBV3-1|TRBD2|many
CASSPSGGNEQFF
TGTGCCAGCAGCCCGTCGGGGGGCAATGAGCAGTTCTTC
>TRBJ2-1|TRBV6-1|.|many
CASRSAEKYNEQFF
TGTGCCAGCAGGTCGGCAGAGAAGTACAATGAGCAGTTCTTC
>TRBJ1-2|TRBV7-2|.|few
CASSFQVNYGYTF
TGTGCCAGCAGCTTTCAGGTCAACTATGGCTACACCTTC
>TRBJ2-1|TRBV19|TRBD1|.
CASSHGQGDNEQFF
TGTGCCAGTAGCCACGGACAGGGGGACAATGAGCAGTTCTTC
>TRBJ2-1|TRBV6-2/TRBV6-3|TRBD2|.
CASNPGLAGNEQFF
TGTGCCAGCAATCCGGGACTAGCTGGCAATGAGCAGTTCTTC
>TRBJ2-7|TRBV20-1|TRBD1|many
CSASRDRFYEQYF
TGCAGTGCTAGCCGGGACAGGTTTTACGAGCAGTACTTC
>TRBJ2-2|TRBV19|.|.
CASQGRNTGELFF
TGTGCCAGTCAGGGGAGGAACACCGGGGAGCTGTTTTTT